The 26 T cell receptor beta chains below were found in one sample sequenced in a study of blood T cell repertoires in COVID-19. Sequenced by immunoSEQ multiplex PCR; TCRdb stores in-frame clones only, minus some. Of roughly 190,000 clones listed, approximately 86% are singletons. The sequenced material came from PBMCs or T cells enriched from blood (not recorded which). The receptor source for this set is a woman between 40 and 50 years old in a cohort exposed to, infected with or recovered from COVID-19 (not recorded which).

The chain has TRBV6-1 and TRBJ1-3, with 8 bases lining up with TRBD1. Germline CDR1 reads MNHNS; CDR2 reads SASEGT. V was pared by 3 bases and J by 6 bases, with 10 bases of the junction left unmatched. The CDR3 is made up of 16 amino acids. CDR3 region: CASSDPWAGGQNTIYF. Written as DNA, the CDR3 is TGTGCCAGCAGTGATCCGTGGGCAGGGGGCCAAAACACCATATATTTT.

The chain couples TRBV10-3 to TRBJ2-7; D might be TRBD1 (6 bases). V was pared by 7 bases and J by 0 bases, with 10 bases between. The CDR3 extends over 13 amino acids. Germline CDR1 and CDR2: ENHRY and SYGVKD. DNA of the CDR3: TGTGCCATCATGGACAGCGACTCCTACGAGCAGTACTTC. This gives the protein CAIMDSDSYEQYF.

This chain connects TRBV4-1 to TRBJ1-2; D unclear. Germline CDR1 is MGHRA and CDR2 is YSYEKL. This CDR3 has 15 amino acids. Trimming took 4 bases from V and 5 from J, leaving 17 bases between them. CDR3 in DNA: TGCGCCAGCAGCCTGCCAACCCGGGGTAGTTATGGCTACACCTTC. It encodes CASSLPTRGSYGYTF.

This clone is a singleton in its sample. The genes are TRBV15 and TRBJ1-4, with D possibly matching TRBD1 (6 bases). The CDR3 extends over 14 amino acids. Germline V gene lookup returns CDR1 LNHNV and CDR2 YYDKDF (reference sequence). The V end lost 5 bases, the J end lost 6 bases, and 13 bases lay between the germline ends. The CDR3 sequence: CATSSDSRHEKLFF. CDR3 coding DNA: TGTGCCACCAGCTCGGACAGCCGACATGAAAAACTGTTTTTT. Full variable domain (outside the CDR3, taken from reference TRBV15 and TRBJ1-4): DAMVIQNPRYQVTQFGKPVTLSCSQTLNHNVMYWYQQKSSQAPKLLFHYYDKDFNNEADTPDNFQSRRPNTSFCFLDIRSPGLGDTAMYLCATSSDSRHEKLFFGSGTQLSVL.

The J gene is TRBJ2-7, the V gene TRBV6-1, with 9 bases aligning to TRBD1. The CDR3 consists of 15 residues. V trimming: 3 bases; J trimming: 3 bases; junction bases outside the gene matches: 6. Germline lookup yields CDR1 MNHNS and CDR2 SASEGT. The CDR3 spells CASSEDRGGYYEQYF. The CDR3 DNA follows: TGTGCCAGCAGTGAGGACAGGGGAGGATACTACGAGCAGTACTTC.

The chain uses TRBV27 and TRBJ2-2, with TRBD1 as a possible D gene (5 bases). The CDR3 covers 17 residues. Germline lookup yields CDR1 MNHEY and CDR2 SMNVEV (reference sequence). Between the trimmed V and J ends, which lost 8 bases and 1 base, there was a span of 20 bases. The CDR3 DNA reads as TGTGCCAGCGCCCCTAGGGGTACGGACCTGAACACCGGGGAGCTGTTTTTT. Protein product: CASAPRGTDLNTGELFF.

The chain links TRBV4-2 to TRBJ2-3, with 8 bases lining up with TRBD2. With 2 bases clipped from V and 5 bases from J, the junction kept 6 bases outside the gene matches. Germline lookup yields CDR1 LGHNA and CDR2 YNFKEQ. This CDR3 is 15 amino acids long. CDR3 in DNA: TGTGCCAGCAGCCAAATTGCCGGGAGGGGAGATACGCAGTATTTT. Protein: CASSQIAGRGDTQYF.

This sequence joins TRBV4-3 and TRBJ1-2; D is possibly TRBD1 (5 bases). The CDR3 length is 13 residues. Germline CDR1 LGHNA, CDR2 YSLEER. Trimming stripped 0 bases from V and 6 bases from J, with 8 bases between. Here the CDR3 DNA reads TGCGCCAGCAGCCAAGACAGGGTAGATGGCTACACCTTC. Translated, it gives CASSQDRVDGYTF.

The chain joins TRBV5-4 to TRBJ2-2; tentatively, D is TRBD1 (5 bases). CDR1 and CDR2 from the germline V gene are SGHNT and YYREEE (reference sequence). Between the trimmed V and J ends, which lost 4 bases and 3 bases, there was a span of 10 bases. This CDR3 has 14 residues. CDR3 sequence reads: CASSQDKYTGELFF. The CDR3 DNA sequence: TGTGCCAGCAGCCAGGACAAATACACCGGGGAGCTGTTTTTT.

The gene calls are TRBV2 and TRBJ2-7; 7 nucleotides agree with TRBD1. V shed 6 bases, J shed 9 bases, and the junction held 8 bases outside the gene matches. Per germline, CDR1 SNHLY and CDR2 FYNNEI. This CDR3 comprises 12 residues. As DNA, the CDR3 is TGTGCCAGCAGCCTTGGGGGACAGTGGCAGTACTTC. This sequence encodes CASSLGGQWQYF.

This chain joins TRBV7-2 and TRBJ1-1, with TRBD1 matching 8 bases. CDR1 SGHTA and CDR2 FQGNSA come from the germline V gene. The CDR3 runs 15 residues. The V and J ends lost 5 bases and 2 bases, in that order; junction bases with no gene match: 7. This chain's CDR3 is CASSPNTGGNTEAFF. As DNA, the CDR3 is TGTGCCAGCAGCCCGAATACAGGGGGAAACACTGAAGCTTTCTTT.

The chain links TRBV6-5 to TRBJ2-1, with 9 bases lining up with TRBD1. CDR1 and CDR2 from the germline V gene are MNHEY and SVGAGI. The trim removed 6 bases at V and 6 bases at J, leaving 9 bases unmatched. The CDR3 extends over 15 amino acids. Here the CDR3 DNA reads TGTGCCAGCAGCTCTCCGGGACAGGGTTTCAATGAGCAGTTCTTC. Encoded protein: CASSSPGQGFNEQFF.

This chain uses TRBV6-1 with TRBJ1-5; 9 nucleotides line up with TRBD1. The CDR3 contains 15 residues. Germline trimming cut 2 bases from V and 6 bases from J; bases unmatched to any gene: 5. Germline V lookup: CDR1 MNHNS, CDR2 SASEGT. The CDR3 bases are TGTGCCAGCAGTGAAATCCGACAGGGGGTTCAGCCCCAGCATTTT. Translation: CASSEIRQGVQPQHF.

Here the CDR3 DNA reads TGTGCCAGCAGCGCTATAGCGGGATGGGGCAATGAGCAGTTCTTC. Protein sequence: CASSAIAGWGNEQFF. The chain has TRBV5-4 and TRBJ2-1; 8 bases agree with TRBD2. Germline V gene lookup returns CDR1 SGHNT and CDR2 YYREEE (reference sequence). There are 15 residues in the CDR3. V was pared by 4 bases and J by 6 bases, with 9 bases of the junction left unmatched.

The J gene is TRBJ2-3, the V gene TRBV29-1; the D gene is possibly TRBD2 (5 bases). The CDR3 has 13 residues. Trimming cost V 1 base and J 6 bases, with 11 bases left between them. CDR1 and CDR2 from the germline V gene are SQVTM and ANQGSEA. CDR3 DNA: TGCAGCGTTGAAGGGACTGCAGCGGATACGCAGTATTTT. Encoded protein: CSVEGTAADTQYF.

This chain uses TRBV29-1 with TRBJ1-2; maybe TRBD1 (5 bases). The V end was cut by 1 base, the J end by 1 base, with 7 bases between. The CDR3 sequence is 13 residues long. Germline CDR1 SQVTM, CDR2 ANQGSEA. Here the CDR3 reads CSVEGGINYGYTF. CDR3 coding DNA: TGCAGCGTTGAAGGGGGCATTAACTATGGCTACACCTTC.

CDR3 sequence (DNA): TGTGCCAGCAACCAGAAACGAACCTATGGCTACACCTTC. This gives the protein CASNQKRTYGYTF. V gene TRBV6-5 combines with J gene TRBJ1-2; D gene ambiguous. V dropped 7 bases and J dropped 4 bases, with 13 bases sitting between them. CDR1 and CDR2 from the germline V gene are MNHEY and SVGAGI. This CDR3 has 13 residues.

This clone appeared once. J is TRBJ1-2 and V is TRBV7-2; D may be TRBD1 (6 bases). CDR3 length: 14 residues. V was shortened by 1 base and J by 5 bases, with 11 bases between the two germline ends. The germline V gene encodes CDR1 SGHTA and CDR2 FQGNSA. CDR3 sequence (DNA): TGTGCCAGCAGCTTAGGGGCAGGGGAGTATGGCTACACCTTC. Its translation is CASSLGAGEYGYTF.

The chain combines TRBV5-8 with TRBJ2-5; possibly TRBD2 for D (7 bases). Between the trimmed V and J ends, which lost 5 bases and 1 base, there was a span of 18 bases. Germline CDR1 is SGHTS and CDR2 is YDEGEE. This CDR3 spans 16 amino acids. The CDR3 DNA sequence: TGTGCCAGCAGTCCGGGGGCGGGAGCGGTCCAAGAGACCCAGTACTTC. Translation: CASSPGAGAVQETQYF.

The V call is TRBV6-2 or TRBV6-3, the J call TRBJ2-1, with D perhaps TRBD1 (5 bases). This CDR3 has 17 residues. Germline V gene sequence: CDR1 MNHEY, CDR2 SVGEGT. V lost 4 bases and J lost 0, with 16 bases in between. As DNA, the CDR3 is TGTGCCAGCAGTTCCATGACAGACCATGGCTCCTACAATGAGCAGTTCTTC. It yields the protein CASSSMTDHGSYNEQFF.

The chain is built from TRBV19 and TRBJ2-2, with 12 bases fitting TRBD2. CDR3 length equals 15 residues. Germline CDR1 and CDR2: LNHDA and SQIVND (reference sequence). Losses at the gene ends were 4 bases for V and 3 bases for J; bases not matched to a gene: 0. The CDR3 coding sequence is TGTGCCAGTAGTAGACTAGCGGGGGACACCGGGGAGCTGTTTTTT. Its protein is CASSRLAGDTGELFF.

The chain couples TRBV7-9 to TRBJ1-1; 7 bases match TRBD1. Per the germline V gene, CDR1 is SEHNR and CDR2 is FQNEAQ (reference sequence). CDR3 size: 16 residues. Unmatched junction bases numbered 9, after V lost 5 bases and J lost 0 bases. The CDR3 region is CASSPTGTALNTEAFF. As DNA, the CDR3 is TGTGCCAGCAGCCCGACCGGGACAGCACTGAACACTGAAGCTTTCTTT.

The CDR3 nucleotides are TGCGCCCGCGGGGGGGGACAGCTTAACACTGAAGCTTTCTTT. Translated: CARGGGQLNTEAFF. The chain couples TRBV5-1 to TRBJ1-1; 7 bases match TRBD1. This CDR3 has 14 residues. The germline CDR1 and CDR2 sequences are SGHRS and YFSETQ. Trimming took 10 bases from V and 2 from J; bases not matched to a gene: 11. Full variable domain (remainder filled in from reference TRBV5-1 and TRBJ1-1): KAGVTQTPRYLIKTRGQQVTLSCSPISGHRSVSWYQQTPGQGLQFLFEYFSETQRNKGNFPGRFSGRQFSNSRSEMNVSTLELGDSALYLCARGGGQLNTEAFFGQGTRLTVV.

The chain recombines TRBV24-1 with TRBJ2-5; 8 bases line up with TRBD2. The CDR3 is 15 amino acids. V was pared by 4 bases and J by 5 bases, with 8 bases of the junction left unmatched. Per the germline V gene, CDR1 is KGHDR and CDR2 is SFDVKD. The chain's CDR3 is CATSDRTSSWETQYF. The CDR3, as DNA: TGTGCCACCAGTGACCGGACTAGCAGCTGGGAGACCCAGTACTTC.

The rearrangement links TRBV6-5 to TRBJ2-2; TRBD1 might be the D (5 bases). The V gene's germline CDR1 is MNHEY and CDR2 SVGAGI. The CDR3 runs 15 residues. With 1 base removed from V and 4 bases from J, the gap between germline ends came to 10 bases. CDR3 sequence (DNA): TGTGCCAGCAGTTACTTTGACAGTAGCACCGGGGAGCTGTTTTTT. It encodes CASSYFDSSTGELFF.

The J gene is TRBJ2-3, the V gene TRBV12-5, with 9 positions matching TRBD2. Germline loops: CDR1 LGHNT, CDR2 FRNRAP. Trimming took 1 base from V and 6 from J; bases not matched to a gene: 8. The CDR3 is 16 residues long. The CDR3 loop is CASGLGLAVWGDTQYF. In nucleotides, the CDR3 is TGTGCTAGTGGTTTGGGACTAGCGGTCTGGGGGGATACGCAGTATTTT.